Listed here are 8 T cell receptor beta chains from one sample, sequenced in a study of blood T cell repertoires in COVID-19 (dated by TCRdb to about 2020). The receptor library was made with the immunoSEQ multiplex PCR assay. TCRdb re-hosts the immuneACCESS table, in-frame sequences only. Its copies lack some clones; in the studies checked, an unresolved V gene accounts for under half of them, and the cause for the rest is not known. The sample has tens of thousands of clones on record, roughly 84% of them singletons. The biggest ten clones account for around 4.4% of the sample. The specimen was peripheral blood. The receptors were sampled from an older woman with acute or convalescent COVID-19.

V and J are TRBV5-1 and TRBJ2-7; the match to TRBD1 covers 11 bases. Germline assignment: CDR1 SGHRS and CDR2 YFSETQ. J was trimmed by 5 bases and V by 4 bases; bases with no gene match: 11. This CDR3 region has 16 residues. The CDR3 region is CASSLNRPGQGDEQYF. DNA of the CDR3: TGCGCCAGCAGCCTTAACCGCCCGGGACAGGGGGACGAGCAGTACTTC.

This chain joins TRBV5-5 and TRBJ1-1; D is unclear. Deletions cut 1 base from V and 4 bases from J, with 8 bases between. This CDR3 spans 13 amino acids. Germline assignment: CDR1 SGHKS and CDR2 YYEKEE (reference sequence). CDR3 sequence reads: CASSLSGFTEAFF. DNA of the CDR3: TGTGCCAGCAGCTTGTCCGGGTTCACTGAAGCTTTCTTT.

This chain uses TRBV5-4 with TRBJ2-3; 7 bases align to TRBD2. J lost 6 bases, V lost 3 bases, and 7 bases had no gene match. The germline V gene has CDR1 SGHNT and CDR2 YYREEE (reference sequence). This CDR3 is 14 amino acids long. CDR3 sequence reads: CASSWTSRADTQYF. CDR3 nucleotide sequence: TGTGCCAGCAGCTGGACTAGTAGGGCCGATACGCAGTATTTT. The whole variable domain, remainder taken from reference TRBV5-4 and TRBJ2-3, is ETGVTQSPTHLIKTRGQQVTLRCSSQSGHNTVSWYQQALGQGPQFIFQYYREEENGRGNFPPRFSGLQFPNYSSELNVNALELDDSALYLCASSWTSRADTQYFGPGTRLTVL.

The rearrangement joins TRBV7-9 to TRBJ1-4; D not certain. Trimming stripped 1 base from V and 0 bases from J, with 12 bases between. The germline CDR1 and CDR2 sequences are SEHNR and FQNEAQ (reference sequence). This CDR3 spans 17 amino acids. Here the CDR3 DNA reads TGTGCCAGCAGCTTAGGGGTACAGTATGCAACTAATGAAAAACTGTTTTTT. Protein: CASSLGVQYATNEKLFF.

The rearrangement joins TRBV19 to TRBJ1-2; TRBD1 aligns across 11 bases. CDR1 is LNHDA, CDR2 SQIVND, per germline (reference sequence). CDR3 length equals 16 residues. The J segment lost 8 bases and the V segment lost 6 bases, leaving 14 bases of the junction unmatched. CDR3 in DNA: TGTGCCAGTAGCGGGGACAGGGGGACGGGGATGGGAGGCTACACCTTC. Its protein product is CASSGDRGTGMGGYTF.

The chain joins TRBV2 to TRBJ2-7; 7 bases agree with TRBD1. The CDR3 is made up of 11 amino acids. In germline, CDR1 is SNHLY, CDR2 FYNNEI. With 7 bases clipped from V and 6 bases from J, the junction kept 3 bases outside the gene matches. The CDR3 DNA reads as TGTGCCAGCAAACAGGGGACCGAGCAGTACTTC. Amino acids: CASKQGTEQYF.

The chain combines TRBV6-5 with TRBJ2-7, with a tentative D call TRBD2 (7 bases). This CDR3 is 14 amino acids long. V lost 6 bases and J 4 bases, leaving 16 bases between the germline ends. In germline, CDR1 is MNHEY, CDR2 SVGAGI. CDR3 coding DNA: TGTGCCAGCAGCTTGGGGGGGCCAGGGTACGAGCAGTACTTC. Amino acids: CASSLGGPGYEQYF.

The chain couples TRBV7-6 to TRBJ2-7; TRBD1 matches at 11 bases. The germline CDR1 and CDR2 sequences are SGHVS and FNYEAQ. This CDR3 has 15 amino acids. Trimming cost V 6 bases and J 3 bases; bases outside gene matches: 7. CDR3 protein: CASRLTGTGGYEQYF. The CDR3 coding sequence is TGTGCCAGCAGACTAACCGGGACAGGGGGCTACGAGCAGTACTTC.